The 8 T cell receptor beta chains below were found in one sample sequenced in a study of cytomegalovirus exposure and HLA in healthy donors. PCR involved 60 Vbeta and 13 Jbeta primers. The data were produced by immunoSEQ multiplex PCR, yet TCRdb's version contains in-frame clones alone and is incomplete. The sample holds 95,000 to 100,000 clones, roughly 71% seen once. Sequenced material: PBMCs. The receptor set was obtained from a man aged 50 or older in good health and CMV-seronegative.

The V call is TRBV14, the J call TRBJ1-6; unclear D gene. Germline CDR1 and CDR2: SGHDN and FVKESK. CDR3 size: 15 residues. Trimming removed 2 bases from V and 0 bases from J, with 5 bases in between. CDR3 DNA sequence: TGTGCCAGCAGCCAAAGGAGCTCCTATAATTCACCCCTCCACTTT. Encoded protein: CASSQRSSYNSPLHF.

V is TRBV15 and J is TRBJ1-4; D gene unclear. Germline V gives CDR1 LNHNV, CDR2 YYDKDF (reference sequence). Between the trimmed V and J ends, which lost 1 base and 0 bases, there was a span of 18 bases. This CDR3 spans 19 amino acids. The CDR3 coding sequence is TGTGCCACCAGCAGAGGGCCTGTACTAGGACCCGCAACTAATGAAAAACTGTTTTTT. This encodes CATSRGPVLGPATNEKLFF. The full variable domain, rest sourced from reference TRBV15 and TRBJ1-4, is DAMVIQNPRYQVTQFGKPVTLSCSQTLNHNVMYWYQQKSSQAPKLLFHYYDKDFNNEADTPDNFQSRRPNTSFCFLDIRSPGLGDTAMYLCATSRGPVLGPATNEKLFFGSGTQLSVL.

This clone was seen more than once but under ten times. V is TRBV15 and J is TRBJ2-5, with TRBD2 matching over 11 bases. CDR3 length equals 16 residues. Germline V gives CDR1 LNHNV, CDR2 YYDKDF (reference sequence). Trimming cost V 1 base and J 3 bases; bases outside gene matches: 4. The CDR3 spells CATSRVLLAGEETQYF. CDR3 DNA: TGTGCCACCAGCAGAGTCTTACTAGCGGGAGAAGAGACCCAGTACTTC. Looking up the rest from reference TRBV15 and TRBJ2-5 gives the full variable domain: DAMVIQNPRYQVTQFGKPVTLSCSQTLNHNVMYWYQQKSSQAPKLLFHYYDKDFNNEADTPDNFQSRRPNTSFCFLDIRSPGLGDTAMYLCATSRVLLAGEETQYFGPGTRLLVL.

The rearrangement links TRBV6-1 to TRBJ2-7, with TRBD2 matching 8 bases. The germline CDR1 and CDR2 sequences are MNHNS and SASEGT. The CDR3 consists of 13 residues. The trim removed 11 bases at V and 0 bases at J, leaving 6 bases unmatched. CDR3 in amino acids: CALLAGSSYEQYF. The CDR3, as DNA: TGTGCCTTGTTAGCGGGAAGCTCCTACGAGCAGTACTTC.

The rearrangement joins TRBV7-2 to TRBJ2-1; tentative D call: TRBD2 (6 bases). CDR1 is SGHTA and CDR2 is FQGNSA in the germline V gene. The CDR3 runs 14 residues. Trimming took 5 bases from V and 7 from J, leaving 15 bases between them. CDR3 sequence: CASSPPTRRNEQFF. The CDR3 nucleotides read TGTGCCAGCAGCCCACCGACTAGGAGGAATGAGCAGTTCTTC.

The chain is built from TRBV27 and TRBJ1-1, with D unclear. This CDR3 is built from 11 residues. Trimming left V 9 bases short and J 4 bases short, with 9 bases between. The germline gives CDR1 MNHEY, CDR2 SMNVEV (reference sequence). Written as DNA, the CDR3 is TGTGCCAGTAAACGAGGCACTGAAGCTTTCTTT. Translating gives CASKRGTEAFF.

The chain couples TRBV18 to TRBJ1-1, with a weak D call TRBD1 (5 bases). V was shortened by 3 bases and J by 7 bases, with 12 bases between the two germline ends. Germline V lookup: CDR1 KGHSH, CDR2 LQKENI. This CDR3 region has 13 residues. The CDR3 sequence: CASSPNPGGEAFF. DNA for the CDR3: TGTGCCAGCTCACCGAACCCGGGGGGTGAAGCTTTCTTT.

This clone occurred a few times. This rearrangement joins TRBV29-1 to TRBJ1-3, with D unclear. Germline V gives CDR1 SQVTM, CDR2 ANQGSEA. The CDR3 extends over 13 amino acids. V lost 7 bases, J lost 2 bases, and 12 bases lay in between. The CDR3 region is CSARSGAGNTIYF. DNA for the CDR3: TGCAGCGCCAGGTCCGGGGCTGGAAACACCATATATTTT.